Following are 8 T cell receptor beta chains from one sample sequenced in a study of blood T cell repertoires in COVID-19. Profiling relied on immunoSEQ multiplex PCR, and the TCRdb table lists in-frame clones only, not all of them. Of some 220,000 clones listed, 65% to 85% were seen once; the top ten hold over 1%. The sample taken for sequencing was peripheral blood. These TCRs come from a woman younger than 45 with COVID-19, enrolled during active disease.

The genes are TRBV7-9 and TRBJ2-3; TRBD2 agrees at 7 bases. The V gene end was trimmed by 5 bases and the J gene end by 5 bases; junction bases not matched to a gene: 7. Germline CDR1 reads SEHNR; CDR2 reads FQNEAQ (reference sequence). The CDR3 consists of 14 residues. The CDR3 spells CASSPSGVRDTQYF. The CDR3 nucleotides are TGTGCCAGCAGCCCTAGCGGCGTACGAGATACGCAGTATTTT.

There are a few counts of this clone. The chain is built from TRBV5-4 and TRBJ2-7, with 11 bases matching TRBD2. Trimming removed 4 bases from V and 0 bases from J; junction bases left unmatched: 3. This CDR3 has 15 amino acids. Germline V gives CDR1 SGHNT, CDR2 YYREEE (reference sequence). The CDR3 protein is CASSQTSGASYEQYF. CDR3 nucleotide sequence: TGTGCCAGCAGCCAGACTAGCGGGGCCTCCTACGAGCAGTACTTC.

The rearrangement uses TRBV5-1 and TRBJ2-3, with 13 bases matching TRBD2. Trimming took 0 bases from V and 5 from J; bases not matched to a gene: 6. The germline CDR1 and CDR2 sequences are SGHRS and YFSETQ. This CDR3 comprises 17 residues. The CDR3 protein is CASSLGTSGGARDTQYF. The CDR3, as DNA: TGCGCCAGCAGCTTGGGAACTAGCGGGGGGGCTAGAGATACGCAGTATTTT.

This chain links TRBV6-5 with TRBJ1-2; 8 positions agree with TRBD1. V lost 4 bases and J lost 5; bases outside the gene matches: 12. The CDR3 contains 16 residues. CDR1 MNHEY and CDR2 SVGAGI come from the germline V gene. The CDR3 here is CASSSLDWTGIYGYTF. Here the CDR3 DNA reads TGTGCCAGCAGTTCCCTAGATTGGACAGGGATATATGGCTACACCTTC.

This clone was counted once. V usage is TRBV19 and J usage is TRBJ1-5; 10 positions match TRBD1. With V trimmed by 6 bases and J by 2 bases, 4 bases remained unmatched. Germline CDR1 LNHDA, CDR2 SQIVND (reference sequence). This CDR3 spans 15 amino acids. The CDR3 DNA reads TGTGCCAGTAGGTGGGACAGGGGAGGCAATCAGCCCCAGCATTTT. As protein: CASRWDRGGNQPQHF.

The chain is built from TRBV7-9 and TRBJ2-3; no firm D call. The germline V gene has CDR1 SEHNR and CDR2 FQNEAQ (reference sequence). The CDR3 extends over 13 amino acids. The V end was cut by 5 bases, the J end by 1 base, with 7 bases between. DNA for the CDR3: TGTGCCAGCAGCCGCGTGGGCACAGATACGCAGTATTTT. It yields the protein CASSRVGTDTQYF. Full variable domain (rest looked up from reference TRBV7-9 and TRBJ2-3): DTGVSQNPRHKITKRGQNVTFRCDPISEHNRLYWYRQTLGQGPEFLTYFQNEAQLEKSRLLSDRFSAERPKGSFSTLEIQRTEQGDSAMYLCASSRVGTDTQYFGPGTRLTVL.

This clone has a handful of counts. The rearrangement uses TRBV7-2 and TRBJ2-7, with 7 bases that match TRBD1. The length of the CDR3 is 13 residues. Germline CDR1 and CDR2: SGHTA and FQGNSA. Losses at the gene ends were 3 bases for V and 4 bases for J; bases not matched to a gene: 3. The CDR3 nucleotides read TGTGCCAGCAGCTTCGGGGACAGTTACGAGCAGTACTTC. Translated: CASSFGDSYEQYF.

V and J are TRBV19 and TRBJ2-3; unclear D gene. The V and J ends lost 0 bases and 4 bases respectively, with 5 bases between them. Per the germline V gene, CDR1 is LNHDA and CDR2 is SQIVND (reference sequence). This CDR3 has 13 amino acids. In DNA, the CDR3 is TGTGCCAGTAGTATAGATGTAGCAGATACGCAGTATTTT. It yields the protein CASSIDVADTQYF.